The 18 T cell receptor beta chains listed next were all sequenced from one sample in a study of T cells after posttransplantation cyclophosphamide. The data were produced by immunoSEQ multiplex PCR, yet TCRdb's version contains in-frame clones alone and is incomplete. The sample shows over 25,000 clones, none of them appearing just once. Sequencing used PBMCs. Receptors were obtained from a man in his forties or fifties in good health, CMV-negative, and a related stem cell transplant donor.

The table lists this clone with many counts. V and J are TRBV7-6 and TRBJ2-3; the match to TRBD2 covers 10 bases. V shed 2 bases, J shed 4 bases, and the junction held 3 bases outside the gene matches. Germline V gives CDR1 SGHVS, CDR2 FNYEAQ. The CDR3 length is 15 residues. This CDR3 is CASSLLSGGADTQYF. In nucleotides, the CDR3 is TGTGCCAGCAGCTTATTGAGCGGGGGGGCAGATACGCAGTATTTT. Looking up the rest from reference TRBV7-6 and TRBJ2-3 gives the full variable domain: GAGVSQSPRYKVTKRGQDVALRCDPISGHVSLYWYRQALGQGPEFLTYFNYEAQQDKSGLPNDRFSAERPEGSISTLTIQRTEQRDSAMYRCASSLLSGGADTQYFGPGTRLTVL.

This clone occurred many times. The chain combines TRBV14 with TRBJ2-7, with TRBD1 identical over 12 bases. The length of the CDR3 is 15 residues. The germline V gene encodes CDR1 SGHDN and CDR2 FVKESK. J was trimmed by 5 bases and V by 5 bases; bases with no gene match: 7. This CDR3 reads CASSRTGTGGHEQYF. CDR3 DNA: TGTGCCAGCAGCAGGACGGGGACAGGGGGCCACGAGCAGTACTTC.

Note on this clone: This may be a read error, as it is one base from a much larger clone. The rearrangement links TRBV5-1 to TRBJ2-3, with D tentatively TRBD1 (5 bases). CDR1 SGHRS and CDR2 YFSETQ come from the germline V gene. The CDR3 has 15 amino acids. Trimming took off 3 bases at V and 2 bases at J, with 13 bases between the two ends. The chain's CDR3 is CASSSAGKLTDTQYF. The CDR3 bases are TGCGCCAGCAGCTCGGCAGGGAAACTCACAGATACGCAGTATTTT.

This clone showed up many times. At one boundary the junction diverges from the germline segment, which might be a read error. The chain recombines TRBV12-5 with TRBJ2-1, with a weak D call TRBD2 (6 bases). CDR3 length: 15 amino acids. CDR1 LGHNT and CDR2 FRNRAP come from the germline V gene. CDR3 residues: CASGLGTFSYNEQFF. The CDR3 nucleotides read TGTGCTAGTGGCTTGGGGACTTTCTCCTACAATGAGCAGTTCTTC. Variable domain in full (rest from reference TRBV12-5 and TRBJ2-1): DARVTQTPRHKVTEMGQEVTMRCQPILGHNTVFWYRQTMMQGLELLAYFRNRAPLDDSGMPKDRFSAEMPDATLATLKIQPSEPRDSAVYFCASGLGTFSYNEQFFGPGTRLTVL.

This clone was observed many times. The chain combines TRBV4-1 with TRBJ1-3, with D perhaps TRBD1 (6 bases). V shed 6 bases and J shed 0 bases, with 12 bases lying between them. This CDR3 comprises 15 residues. Germline V CDR1 and CDR2: MGHRA, YSYEKL. CDR3 sequence (DNA): TGCGCCAGCAGACCCGGGACAAACTCTGGAAACACCATATATTTT. This codes for CASRPGTNSGNTIYF.

The table lists this clone with many counts. This chain links TRBV7-2 with TRBJ2-2, with TRBD1 identical over 7 bases. Trimming at V came to 5 bases and at J to 6 bases, leaving 18 bases not matched to a gene. Germline CDR1 and CDR2: SGHTA and FQGNSA. The CDR3 covers 18 residues. CDR3 DNA: TGTGCCAGCAGCCCTGGTTTAGGTCGAGACAGGGTCCCCGGGGAGCTGTTTTTT. Its protein product is CASSPGLGRDRVPGELFF.

In its sample, this clone was seen many times. The chain carries TRBV7-2 and TRBJ2-7, with D perhaps TRBD2 (6 bases). CDR3 size: 15 residues. Trimming cost V 5 bases and J 3 bases, with 17 bases left between them. Germline V CDR1 and CDR2: SGHTA, FQGNSA. CDR3 coding DNA: TGTGCCAGCAGCCAAGGTGGGACTCTTATCTACGAGCAGTACTTC. This translates into CASSQGGTLIYEQYF.

This clone has ten or more counts. V gene TRBV10-3 combines with J gene TRBJ2-7; D perhaps matches TRBD2 (5 bases). The CDR3 length is 15 residues. Trimming removed 3 bases at V and 6 bases at J, with 18 bases between. Germline assignment: CDR1 ENHRY and CDR2 SYGVKD. CDR3 nucleotides: TGTGCCATCAGTGACCTGGCTAGCTACGCCTCCGAGCAGTACTTC. Translated, it gives CAISDLASYASEQYF.

This clone was observed many times. CDR3 in amino acids: CASSVVRDPDGELFF. The CDR3 nucleotides are TGTGCCAGCAGCGTAGTCAGGGATCCGGACGGGGAGCTGTTTTTT. The chain carries TRBV9 and TRBJ2-2, with a weak D call TRBD1 (5 bases). V was shortened by 0 bases and J by 7 bases, with 13 bases between the two germline ends. The CDR3 is made up of 15 amino acids. Germline V gene sequence: CDR1 SGDLS, CDR2 YYNGEE.

This clone has at least ten counts. The J gene is TRBJ1-1, the V gene TRBV10-1; maybe TRBD1 (5 bases). The CDR3 has 13 amino acids. Germline CDR1 WNHNN, CDR2 SYGVQD (reference sequence). Trimming removed 10 bases from V and 0 bases from J, with 12 bases in between. CDR3 coding DNA: TGCGCCACAAGAGGAGGGGTGAACACTGAAGCTTTCTTT. Its protein is CATRGGVNTEAFF.

In this sample, this clone turned up many times. This CDR3 is CASSESRYNEQFF. CDR3 in DNA: TGCGCCAGCAGTGAGTCCAGATACAATGAGCAGTTCTTC. The rearrangement links TRBV10-1 to TRBJ2-1; D gene ambiguous. V lost 0 bases and J lost 4, with 4 bases in between. The germline V gene has CDR1 WNHNN and CDR2 SYGVQD (reference sequence). This CDR3 region has 13 residues.

In this sample, this clone turned up many times. V usage is TRBV5-1 and J usage is TRBJ2-3, with TRBD2 matching over 10 bases. Germline CDR1 is SGHRS and CDR2 is YFSETQ. V lost 3 bases, J lost 1 base, and 2 bases stayed unmatched. The CDR3 is 15 residues long. As DNA, the CDR3 is TGCGCCAGCAGCTACAGCGGGGGGGGCACAGATACGCAGTATTTT. Translating it yields CASSYSGGGTDTQYF.

This clone was counted ten times or more. CDR3 sequence (DNA): TGCAGCGTCTCCAAGGGGGACAGGACGAGGGATACGCAGTATTTT. This gives the protein CSVSKGDRTRDTQYF. The V and J genes are TRBV29-1 and TRBJ2-3, with TRBD1 identical over 8 bases. Germline V lookup: CDR1 SQVTM, CDR2 ANQGSEA. The CDR3 covers 15 residues. The V segment lost 6 bases and the J segment 6 bases; nucleotides outside the gene matches: 14.

This clone was seen at least ten times. V is TRBV19 and J is TRBJ2-3; D may be TRBD1 (6 bases). The CDR3 covers 15 residues. V lost 6 bases, J lost 3 bases, and 16 bases lay in between. Germline V gene lookup returns CDR1 LNHDA and CDR2 SQIVND (reference sequence). This CDR3 is CASRETDRGTDTQYF. The CDR3 coding sequence is TGTGCCAGTAGGGAAACGGACAGAGGAACAGATACGCAGTATTTT.

This clone was counted many times. The rearrangement joins TRBV5-1 to TRBJ2-5; possibly TRBD2 for D (7 bases). V was cut by 2 bases and J by 5 bases, with 31 bases left in between. The CDR3 consists of 20 residues. CDR1 is SGHRS, CDR2 YFSETQ, per germline. The CDR3 DNA follows: TGCGCCAGCAGCTTTAATTTTGTGGGGTCGGGGGGCGCGACCACGGAGACCCAGTACTTC. Protein product: CASSFNFVGSGGATTETQYF. Full variable domain (missing parts from reference TRBV5-1 and TRBJ2-5): KAGVTQTPRYLIKTRGQQVTLSCSPISGHRSVSWYQQTPGQGLQFLFEYFSETQRNKGNFPGRFSGRQFSNSRSEMNVSTLELGDSALYLCASSFNFVGSGGATTETQYFGPGTRLLVL.

This clone was recorded at least ten times. The V call is TRBV28, the J call TRBJ2-7, with D possibly TRBD1 on 6 matching bases. Looked up from germline, CDR1 is MDHEN and CDR2 is SYDVKM. V was cut by 4 bases and J by 3 bases, with 13 bases left in between. The CDR3 has 14 residues. The CDR3 loop is CASSSQTGHYEQYF. The CDR3 DNA follows: TGTGCCAGCAGTTCGCAGACGGGACACTACGAGCAGTACTTC.

This clone was observed many times. The chain employs TRBV19 and TRBJ1-2; possibly TRBD1 for D (5 bases). This CDR3 has 13 amino acids. V was trimmed by 5 bases and J by 7 bases, leaving 14 bases between them. Germline CDR1 LNHDA, CDR2 SQIVND (reference sequence). CDR3 sequence (DNA): TGTGCCAGTAGTCCCTCCGGGGGGTTTGGCTACACCTTC. Encoded protein: CASSPSGGFGYTF.

In its sample, this clone was seen many times. This rearrangement joins TRBV10-3 to TRBJ2-4; the match to TRBD1 covers 8 bases. Germline V gene lookup returns CDR1 ENHRY and CDR2 SYGVKD. Trimming at V came to 10 bases and at J to 5 bases, leaving 7 bases not matched to a gene. CDR3 length: 13 residues. The CDR3 spells CATNDRGQNIQYF. Here the CDR3 DNA reads TGTGCCACGAATGACAGGGGTCAAAACATTCAGTACTTC.